Included here is one TCR beta chain sequence, with context. Its antigen is unidentified. These data come from a study of immune evolution from preneoplasia to lung adenocarcinoma. Findings of the study overall: Top clone share appeared to fall from AAH through AIS, MIA, adenocarcinoma. Highest clonality occurred in KRAS-mutant, not EGFR-mutant or double wild-type, nodules.

The germline CDR1 and CDR2 sequences are SGDLS and YYNGEE. This CDR3 spans 11 amino acids. Trimming took off 1 base at V and 9 bases at J, with 4 bases between the two ends. Resections took place in Japan or China from about 2013 to 2017. Two lung cancer pathologists independently confirmed each histologic diagnosis. Assay used: immunoSEQ multiplex PCR; TCRdb lists only in-frame clones, some missing. Here the sample spans over 3,000 clones, 76% being singletons. The origin of this receptor is a person aged 60 to 80 with lung adenocarcinoma. This chain joins TRBV9 and TRBJ2-2; D not resolved. The material sequenced was FFPE lung adenocarcinoma in situ tissue. CDR3: CASSVNRELFF. In DNA, the CDR3 is TGTGCCAGCAGCGTAAACCGGGAGCTGTTTTTT.